These 13 T cell receptor beta chains originate from one sample sequenced in a study of blood T cell repertoires in COVID-19. TCRdb keeps only in-frame clones here, not all; method: immunoSEQ multiplex PCR. This table holds under 140,000 clones, 70% to 80% found once. The sample consisted of peripheral blood. The receptors shown here come from an older woman with acute or convalescent COVID-19.

CDR3 nucleotide sequence: TGCGCCAGCAGCCAAAGGGGACTAGCAGGCGGTGAGCAGTTCTTC. It encodes CASSQRGLAGGEQFF. V and J are TRBV4-1 and TRBJ2-1; 9 bases align to TRBD2. After removal of 2 bases from V and 9 bases from J, the junction contained 8 bases not matched to a gene. The CDR3 has 15 residues. Germline V gene sequence: CDR1 MGHRA, CDR2 YSYEKL.

This clone was counted once. The J gene is TRBJ1-3, the V gene TRBV7-9; D remains unclear. The CDR3 extends over 13 amino acids. CDR1 is SEHNR, CDR2 FQNEAQ, per germline (reference sequence). V lost 10 bases and J lost 0, with 10 bases in between. The CDR3 DNA sequence: TGTGCCACCCGAGGAGGCTCTGGAAACACCATATATTTT. Amino acid sequence: CATRGGSGNTIYF.

The V call is TRBV30, the J call TRBJ1-6, with a possible D match to TRBD1 (6 bases). CDR1 and CDR2 from the germline V gene are GTSNPN and SVGIG (reference sequence). The length of the CDR3 is 13 residues. The V end was cut by 2 bases, the J end by 9 bases, with 11 bases between. This CDR3 is CAWSYEGGSPLHF. DNA for the CDR3: TGTGCCTGGAGTTACGAAGGGGGTTCACCCCTCCACTTT.

This chain connects TRBV7-9 to TRBJ2-7; D uncertain. The CDR3 has 14 amino acids. Trimming pared 3 bases from V and 2 bases from J, leaving 11 bases between. Germline V gives CDR1 SEHNR, CDR2 FQNEAQ (reference sequence). CDR3: CASSFGGGAYEQYF. CDR3 DNA: TGTGCCAGCAGCTTTGGCGGCGGAGCCTACGAGCAGTACTTC.

V usage is TRBV10-1 and J usage is TRBJ2-7; 7 bases align to TRBD1. The CDR3 extends over 17 amino acids. After removal of 6 bases from V and 0 bases from J, the junction contained 14 bases not matched to a gene. CDR1 is WNHNN and CDR2 is SYGVQD in the germline V gene (reference sequence). This CDR3 reads CASSNSWTQGSSYEQYF. The DNA for the CDR3 is TGCGCCAGCAGCAATTCTTGGACACAGGGGAGCTCCTACGAGCAGTACTTC.

This clone was detected only a few times. Here the CDR3 reads CASSLDVTGVEKLFF. As DNA, the CDR3 is TGCGCCAGCAGCTTGGATGTGACAGGGGTTGAAAAACTGTTTTTT. The chain joins TRBV5-1 to TRBJ1-4; 8 bases line up with TRBD1. The trim removed 0 bases at V and 7 bases at J, leaving 5 bases unmatched. The CDR3 sequence is 15 residues long. CDR1 and CDR2 (germline): SGHRS, YFSETQ.

The gene calls are TRBV25-1 and TRBJ1-2, with TRBD1 as a possible D gene (6 bases). The CDR3 is 13 amino acids. Per germline, CDR1 MGHDK and CDR2 SYGVNS. Trimming stripped 3 bases from V and 5 bases from J, with 10 bases between. CDR3 coding DNA: TGTGCCAGCAGTGAGTCCACAGGGTATGGCTACACCTTC. Residues: CASSESTGYGYTF.

V is TRBV24-1 and J is TRBJ2-7; D remains unclear. The germline V and J ends were trimmed by 7 bases and 2 bases, with 8 bases remaining between them. The CDR3 spans 12 residues. Germline-derived CDR1 and CDR2 are KGHDR and SFDVKD. CDR3 loop: CATRSETYEQYF. The CDR3 DNA follows: TGTGCCACCAGATCAGAAACCTACGAGCAGTACTTC.

The sample holds a few counts of this clone. The J gene is TRBJ2-1, the V gene TRBV5-8; 8 nucleotides match TRBD1. The CDR3 spans 15 residues. Looked up from germline, CDR1 is SGHTS and CDR2 is YDEGEE. After removal of 2 bases from V and 1 base from J, the junction contained 2 bases not matched to a gene. The DNA of the CDR3 is TGTGCCAGCAGCTTAGACAGGGGATCCTACAATGAGCAGTTCTTC. Encoded protein: CASSLDRGSYNEQFF.

There are a few counts of this clone. The chain has TRBV10-1 and TRBJ1-1; 7 positions match TRBD1. Per germline, CDR1 WNHNN and CDR2 SYGVQD (reference sequence). The CDR3 spans 13 residues. The junction had 4 bases not matched to a gene; V was cut back by 4 bases and J by 5 bases. The CDR3 region has the DNA TGCGCCAGCAGTGCGGGCAGGGGGACTGAAGCTTTCTTT. Its translation is CASSAGRGTEAFF.

The chain links TRBV5-1 to TRBJ2-5; TRBD1 is a possible D gene (6 bases). The V end was cut by 2 bases, the J end by 2 bases, with 13 bases between. The germline gives CDR1 SGHRS, CDR2 YFSETQ. The CDR3 loop spans 15 amino acids. The DNA for the CDR3 is TGCGCCAGCAGCTTTGGACAGATTCTTCAAGAGACCCAGTACTTC. It codes for CASSFGQILQETQYF.

The chain has TRBV7-2 and TRBJ1-4; a weak D match, TRBD1 (6 bases). The CDR3 length is 13 residues. The V gene lost 5 bases and the J gene lost 11 bases, with 15 bases spanning the gap. Germline loops: CDR1 SGHTA, CDR2 FQGNSA. The CDR3 DNA reads TGTGCCAGCAGCGCTACAGGGTTCGGGAAACTGTTTTTT. This encodes CASSATGFGKLFF.

The chain couples TRBV12-5 to TRBJ1-1; 7 bases align to TRBD1. The germline V gene encodes CDR1 LGHNT and CDR2 FRNRAP. The CDR3 contains 13 residues. V trimming: 1 base; J trimming: 10 bases; junction bases outside the gene matches: 6. DNA of the CDR3: TGTGCTAGTGGTTTGGCTACAGGGGTAGGAGCTTTCTTT. It yields the protein CASGLATGVGAFF.